These 5 T cell receptor beta chains originate from one sample sequenced in a study of T cell responses to AZD1222 COVID-19 vaccine. Clones were sequenced by immunoSEQ multiplex PCR, and TCRdb holds only the in-frame ones, with some missing. Of 95,000 to 150,000 clones listed, roughly 90% are singletons. The sample was peripheral blood, taken 28 days after the second AZD1222 dose. Receptor source: an adult who received the AZD1222 COVID-19 vaccine.

This clone has only one observation. The V and J genes are TRBV5-1 and TRBJ2-7; 8 nucleotides agree with TRBD1. The V segment lost 4 bases and the J segment 2 bases; nucleotides outside the gene matches: 8. CDR1 SGHRS and CDR2 YFSETQ come from the germline V gene. This CDR3 comprises 15 residues. The CDR3 DNA sequence: TGCGCCAGCAGCACGGGGACAGGATACACCTACGAGCAGTACTTC. Translation: CASSTGTGYTYEQYF.

Here the CDR3 reads CASSLRTGGAGANVLTF. DNA for the CDR3: TGTGCCAGCAGCCTGAGGACAGGGGGGGCTGGGGCCAACGTCCTGACTTTC. The V and J genes are TRBV3-1 (or the pseudogene TRBV3-2) and TRBJ2-6; 10 nucleotides agree with TRBD1. V was clipped by 4 bases and J by 2 bases; unmatched bases: 5. The CDR3 sequence is 17 residues long. Germline V gives CDR1 LGHDT, CDR2 YNNKEL (reference sequence).

V usage is TRBV27 and J usage is TRBJ1-6, with a tentative D call TRBD1 (5 bases). Germline-derived CDR1 and CDR2 are MNHEY and SMNVEV (reference sequence). The CDR3 spans 15 residues. V was trimmed by 4 bases and J by 7 bases, leaving 14 bases between them. For the CDR3, the DNA is TGTGCCAGCAGTTCACTCCGGGACCCAAATTCACCCCTCCACTTT. Translated: CASSSLRDPNSPLHF.

The chain employs TRBV5-1 and TRBJ1-2; TRBD1 agrees at 9 bases. The junction had 8 bases not matched to a gene; V was cut back by 7 bases and J by 7 bases. CDR1 is SGHRS and CDR2 is YFSETQ in the germline V gene. The CDR3 totals 13 residues. The DNA for the CDR3 is TGCGCCAGCTTCGACGACAGGGGGTTTGGCTACACCTTC. Encoded protein: CASFDDRGFGYTF.

The V call is TRBV5-1, the J call TRBJ1-1; D is unresolved. Germline CDR1 and CDR2: SGHRS and YFSETQ. V was cut by 1 base and J by 2 bases, with 9 bases left in between. This CDR3 spans 14 amino acids. CDR3 sequence (DNA): TGCGCCAGCAGCTTGTATACGAGAAACACTGAAGCTTTCTTT. This sequence encodes CASSLYTRNTEAFF.